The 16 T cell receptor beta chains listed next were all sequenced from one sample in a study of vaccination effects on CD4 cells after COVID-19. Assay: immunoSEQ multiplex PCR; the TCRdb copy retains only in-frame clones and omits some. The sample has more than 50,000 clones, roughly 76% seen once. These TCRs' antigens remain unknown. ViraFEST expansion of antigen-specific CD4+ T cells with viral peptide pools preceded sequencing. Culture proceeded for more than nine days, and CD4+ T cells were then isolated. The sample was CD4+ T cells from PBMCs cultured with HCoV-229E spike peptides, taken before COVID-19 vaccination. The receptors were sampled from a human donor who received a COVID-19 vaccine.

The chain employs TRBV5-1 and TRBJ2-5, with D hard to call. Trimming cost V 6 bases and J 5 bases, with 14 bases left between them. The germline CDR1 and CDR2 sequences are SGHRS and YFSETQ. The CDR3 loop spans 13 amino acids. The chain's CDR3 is CASKDTRGETQYF. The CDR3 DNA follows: TGCGCCAGCAAAGACACCCGAGGCGAGACCCAGTACTTC.

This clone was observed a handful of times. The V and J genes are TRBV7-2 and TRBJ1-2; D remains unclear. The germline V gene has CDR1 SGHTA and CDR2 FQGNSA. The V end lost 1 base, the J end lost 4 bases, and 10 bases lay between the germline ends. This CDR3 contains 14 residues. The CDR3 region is CASSLDTRSYGYTF. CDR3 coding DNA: TGTGCCAGCAGCTTAGATACAAGGAGCTATGGCTACACCTTC.

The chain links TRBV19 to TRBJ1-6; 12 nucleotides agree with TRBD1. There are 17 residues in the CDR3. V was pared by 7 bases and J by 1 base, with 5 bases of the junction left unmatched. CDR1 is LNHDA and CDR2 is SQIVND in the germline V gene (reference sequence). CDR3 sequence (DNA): TGTGCCAGTACCCCGGGACAGGGGGCTTCCTATAATTCACCCCTCCACTTT. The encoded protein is CASTPGQGASYNSPLHF.

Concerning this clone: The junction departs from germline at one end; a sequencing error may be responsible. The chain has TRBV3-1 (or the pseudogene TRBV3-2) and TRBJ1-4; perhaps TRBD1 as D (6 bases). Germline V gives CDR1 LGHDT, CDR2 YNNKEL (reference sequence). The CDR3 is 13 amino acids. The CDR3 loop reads CASSLAPTRDIIF. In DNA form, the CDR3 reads TGTGCCAGCAGCCTAGCTCCCACCCGGGACATAATTTTT.

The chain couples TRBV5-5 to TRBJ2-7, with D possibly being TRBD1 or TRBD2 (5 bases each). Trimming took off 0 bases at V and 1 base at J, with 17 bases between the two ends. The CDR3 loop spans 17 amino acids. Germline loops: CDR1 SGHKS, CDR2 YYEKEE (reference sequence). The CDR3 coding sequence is TGTGCCAGCAGCTTGGGTCCAGGGACCTGGGGGTCCTACGAGCAGTACGTC. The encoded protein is CASSLGPGTWGSYEQYV.

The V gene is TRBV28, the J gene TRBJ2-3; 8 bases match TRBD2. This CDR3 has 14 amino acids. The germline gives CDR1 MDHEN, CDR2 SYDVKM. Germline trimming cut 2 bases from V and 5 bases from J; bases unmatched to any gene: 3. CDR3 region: CASSLVLAGDTQYF. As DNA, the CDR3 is TGTGCCAGCAGTTTAGTCCTAGCGGGAGATACGCAGTATTTT.

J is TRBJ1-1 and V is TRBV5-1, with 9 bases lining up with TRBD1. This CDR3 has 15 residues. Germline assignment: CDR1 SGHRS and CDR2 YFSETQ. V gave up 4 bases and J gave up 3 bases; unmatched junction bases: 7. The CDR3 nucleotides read TGCGCCAGCAGCCCGGGACAGGGCATCTACACTGAAGCTTTCTTT. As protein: CASSPGQGIYTEAFF.

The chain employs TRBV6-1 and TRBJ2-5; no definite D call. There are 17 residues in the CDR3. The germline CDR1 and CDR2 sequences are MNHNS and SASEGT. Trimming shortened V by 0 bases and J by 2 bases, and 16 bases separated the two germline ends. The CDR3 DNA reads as TGTGCCAGCAGTGAAGCGCTAAGAGGACCCATGCAAGAGACCCAGTACTTC. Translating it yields CASSEALRGPMQETQYF.

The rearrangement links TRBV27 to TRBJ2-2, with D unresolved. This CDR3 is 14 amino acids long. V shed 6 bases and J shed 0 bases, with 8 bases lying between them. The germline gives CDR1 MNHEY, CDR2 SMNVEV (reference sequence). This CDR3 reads CASSQNPNTGELFF. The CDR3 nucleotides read TGTGCCAGCAGCCAAAACCCGAACACCGGGGAGCTGTTTTTT.

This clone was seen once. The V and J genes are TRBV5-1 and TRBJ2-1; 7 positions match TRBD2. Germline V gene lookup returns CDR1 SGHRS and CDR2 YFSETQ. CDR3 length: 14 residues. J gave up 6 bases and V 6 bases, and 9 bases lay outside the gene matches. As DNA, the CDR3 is TGCGCCAGCAAATTCGACGGGGAGGGCAATGAGCAGTTCTTC. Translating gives CASKFDGEGNEQFF.

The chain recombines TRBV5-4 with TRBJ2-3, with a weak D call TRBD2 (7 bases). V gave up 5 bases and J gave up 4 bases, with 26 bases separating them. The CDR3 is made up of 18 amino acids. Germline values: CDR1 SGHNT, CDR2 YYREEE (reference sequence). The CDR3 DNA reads TGTGCCAGCAGGAACGGCGGGACCATTAGGGGGGGAGCAGATACGCAGTATTTT. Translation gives CASRNGGTIRGGADTQYF.

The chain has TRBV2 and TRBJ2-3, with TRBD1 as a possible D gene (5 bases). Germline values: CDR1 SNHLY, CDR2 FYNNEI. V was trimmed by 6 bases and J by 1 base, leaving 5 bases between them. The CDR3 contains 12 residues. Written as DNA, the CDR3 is TGTGCCAGCAGGACAGGCACAGATACGCAGTATTTT. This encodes CASRTGTDTQYF.

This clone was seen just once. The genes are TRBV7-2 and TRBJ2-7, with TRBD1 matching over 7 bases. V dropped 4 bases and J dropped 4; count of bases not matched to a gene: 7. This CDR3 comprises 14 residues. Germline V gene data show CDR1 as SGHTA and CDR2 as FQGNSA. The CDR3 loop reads CASSSYRGAYEQYV. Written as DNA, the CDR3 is TGTGCCAGCAGCTCCTACAGGGGAGCATACGAGCAGTACGTC.

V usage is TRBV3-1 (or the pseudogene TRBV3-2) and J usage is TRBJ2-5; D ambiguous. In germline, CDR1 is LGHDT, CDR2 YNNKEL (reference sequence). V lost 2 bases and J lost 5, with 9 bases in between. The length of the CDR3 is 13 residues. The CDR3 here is CASSQIPLETQYF. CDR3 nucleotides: TGTGCCAGCAGCCAAATACCTCTGGAGACCCAGTACTTC.

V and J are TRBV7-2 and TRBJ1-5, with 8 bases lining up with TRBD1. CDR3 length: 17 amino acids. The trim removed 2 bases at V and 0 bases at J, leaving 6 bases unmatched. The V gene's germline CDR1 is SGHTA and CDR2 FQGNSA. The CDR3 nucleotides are TGTGCCAGCAGCTTATCAGGGGGCGGTTATAGCAATCAGCCCCAGCATTTT. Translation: CASSLSGGGYSNQPQHF.

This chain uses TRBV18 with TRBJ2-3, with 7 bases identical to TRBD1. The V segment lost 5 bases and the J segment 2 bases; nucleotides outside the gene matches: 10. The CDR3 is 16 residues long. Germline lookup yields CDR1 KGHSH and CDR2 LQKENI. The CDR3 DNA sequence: TGTGCCAGCTCAGAGGGGACAGCTATAGTCACAGATACGCAGTATTTT. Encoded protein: CASSEGTAIVTDTQYF.